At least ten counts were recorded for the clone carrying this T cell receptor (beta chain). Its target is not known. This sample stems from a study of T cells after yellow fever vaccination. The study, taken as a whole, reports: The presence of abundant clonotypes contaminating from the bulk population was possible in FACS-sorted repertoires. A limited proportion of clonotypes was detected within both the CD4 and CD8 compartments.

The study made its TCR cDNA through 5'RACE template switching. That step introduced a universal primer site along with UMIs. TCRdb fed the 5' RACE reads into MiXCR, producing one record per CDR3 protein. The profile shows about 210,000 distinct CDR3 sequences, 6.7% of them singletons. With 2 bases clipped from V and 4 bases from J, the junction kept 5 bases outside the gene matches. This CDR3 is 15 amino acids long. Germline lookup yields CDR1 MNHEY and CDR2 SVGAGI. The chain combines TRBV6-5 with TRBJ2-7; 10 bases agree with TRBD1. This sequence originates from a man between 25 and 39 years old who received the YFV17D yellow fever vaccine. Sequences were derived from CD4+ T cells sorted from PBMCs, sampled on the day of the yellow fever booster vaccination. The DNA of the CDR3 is TGTGCCAGCAGTTACCGGGACAGGGGCTATTACGAGCAGTACTTC. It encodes CASSYRDRGYYEQYF.